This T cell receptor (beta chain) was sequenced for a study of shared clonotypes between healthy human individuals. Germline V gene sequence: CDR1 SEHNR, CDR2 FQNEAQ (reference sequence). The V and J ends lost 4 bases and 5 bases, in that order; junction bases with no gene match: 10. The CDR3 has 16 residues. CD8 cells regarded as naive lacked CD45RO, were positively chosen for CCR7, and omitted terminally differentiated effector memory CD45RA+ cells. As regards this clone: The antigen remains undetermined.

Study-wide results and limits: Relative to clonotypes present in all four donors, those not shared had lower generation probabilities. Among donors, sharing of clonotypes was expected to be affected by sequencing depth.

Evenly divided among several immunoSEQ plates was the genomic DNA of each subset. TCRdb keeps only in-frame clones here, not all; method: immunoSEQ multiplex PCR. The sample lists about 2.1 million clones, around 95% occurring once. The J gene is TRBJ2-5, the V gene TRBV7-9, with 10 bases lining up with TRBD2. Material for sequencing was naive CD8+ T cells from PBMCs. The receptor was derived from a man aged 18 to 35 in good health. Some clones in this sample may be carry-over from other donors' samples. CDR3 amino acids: CASSWGPSGRGETQYF. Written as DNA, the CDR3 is TGTGCCAGCAGCTGGGGGCCTAGCGGGAGAGGGGAGACCCAGTACTTC.